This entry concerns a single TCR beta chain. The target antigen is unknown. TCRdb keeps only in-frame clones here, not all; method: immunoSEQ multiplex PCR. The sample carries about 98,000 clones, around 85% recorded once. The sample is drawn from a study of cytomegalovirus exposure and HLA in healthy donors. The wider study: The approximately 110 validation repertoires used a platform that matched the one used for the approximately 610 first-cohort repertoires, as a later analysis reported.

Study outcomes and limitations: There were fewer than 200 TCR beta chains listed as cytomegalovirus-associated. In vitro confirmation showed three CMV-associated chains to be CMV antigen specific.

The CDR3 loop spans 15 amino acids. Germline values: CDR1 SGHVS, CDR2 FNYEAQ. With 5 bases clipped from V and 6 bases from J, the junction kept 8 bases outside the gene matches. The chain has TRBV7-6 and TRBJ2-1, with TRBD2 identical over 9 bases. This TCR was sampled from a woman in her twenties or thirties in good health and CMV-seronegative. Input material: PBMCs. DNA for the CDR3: TGTGCCAGCAGCAGTCTTGGCGGGAGGGCCAATGAGCAGTTCTTC. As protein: CASSSLGGRANEQFF.